This T cell receptor beta chain was profiled in a study of CD8 T cells in Susac syndrome. With random hexamers, 0.5 to 1 ug RNA was reverse transcribed. TCRdb called the immunoSEQ multiplex PCR reads again in MiXCR, with one record for every CDR3 protein. The profile shows about 440,000 distinct CDR3 sequences, roughly 85% of them singletons. The germline V gene has CDR1 MGHRA and CDR2 YSYEKL. V shed 0 bases and J 7 bases; nucleotides not matched to a gene: 0. CDR3 size: 13 residues. This TCR was recovered from a human donor with multiple sclerosis. The chain uses TRBV4-1 and TRBJ2-1; 7 nucleotides align to TRBD2. Input material: CD8+ T cells from PBMCs. CDR3 DNA sequence: TGCGCCAGCAGCCAAGAACTAGCGAATGAGCAGTTCTTC. Its translation is CASSQELANEQFF.